This TCR beta chain was found in a study of blood T cell repertoires in COVID-19. Trimming removed 6 bases from V and 0 bases from J; junction bases left unmatched: 8. The CDR3 is made up of 15 amino acids. Germline values: CDR1 MDHEN, CDR2 SYDVKM. Authors' analysis steps: For nucleated cells, counts were estimated from reference gene primer amplification. Here immunoSEQ multiplex PCR was the method, and the copy in TCRdb shows in-frame clones only, minus some. That table gives V, J and clone size, and the DNA gave D and trimming. The repertoire holds around 250,000 clones, with more than 80% as singletons.

The TCR was taken from a man between 25 and 39 years old who had recovered from COVID-19. The sequencing input was peripheral blood. V and J are TRBV28 and TRBJ2-7; 7 bases agree with TRBD2. CDR3 sequence: CASRGGTSISYEQYF. CDR3 sequence (DNA): TGTGCCAGCAGGGGGGGGACGTCCATCTCCTACGAGCAGTACTTC.